The entry that follows covers one T cell receptor (beta chain) sequence. The data originate from a study of T cells in Graves' hyperthyroidism and ophthalmopathy. The investigators amplified TCR beta CDR3 regions from RNA transcripts. Researchers ran a first-round RT-PCR on the TCR CDR3 using the HTBI primer set. TCRdb used MiXCR to reprocess the multiplex PCR reads, holding one entry per CDR3 protein. The repertoire holds about 420,000 distinct CDR3 sequences, with 15% to 19% as singletons. Researchers defined stable Graves' hyperthyroidism as no ophthalmopathy progression within 18 months. This CDR3 has 12 amino acids. V dropped 5 bases and J dropped 12 bases, with 16 bases sitting between them.

The sequencing sample was made of blood. This TCR came from a woman aged 18-29 years with Graves' hyperthyroidism. The chain links TRBV12-3 or TRBV12-4 to TRBJ2-5; TRBD1 might be the D (6 bases). The CDR3 DNA reads as TGTGCCAGCAGTACCTCCGGGACACCCGAGTACTTC. Amino acid sequence: CASSTSGTPEYF.